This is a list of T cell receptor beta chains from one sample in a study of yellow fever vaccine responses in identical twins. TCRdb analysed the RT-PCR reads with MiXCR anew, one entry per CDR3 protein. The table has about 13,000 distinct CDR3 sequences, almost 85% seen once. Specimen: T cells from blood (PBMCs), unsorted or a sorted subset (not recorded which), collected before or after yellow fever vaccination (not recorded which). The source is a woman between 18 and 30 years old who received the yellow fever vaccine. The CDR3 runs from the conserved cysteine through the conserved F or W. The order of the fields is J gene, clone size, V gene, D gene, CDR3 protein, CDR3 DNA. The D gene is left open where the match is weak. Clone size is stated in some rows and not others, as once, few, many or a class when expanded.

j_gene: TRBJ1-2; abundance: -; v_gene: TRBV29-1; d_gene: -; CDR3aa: CSVEVDYGYTF; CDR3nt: TGCAGCGTTGAGGTTGACTATGGCTACACCTTC
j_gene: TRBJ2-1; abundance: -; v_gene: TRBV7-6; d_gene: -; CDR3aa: CASSADRINEQFF; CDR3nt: TGTGCCAGCAGCGCTGACAGGATCAATGAGCAGTTCTTC
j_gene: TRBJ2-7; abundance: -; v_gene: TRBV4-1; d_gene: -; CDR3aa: CASSQGGQGRQYF; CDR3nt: TGCGCCAGCAGCCAAGGCGGGCAGGGGCGGCAGTACTTC
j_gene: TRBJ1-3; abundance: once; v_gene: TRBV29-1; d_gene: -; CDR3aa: CSVETGNTIYF; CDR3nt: TGCAGCGTCGAGACTGGAAACACCATATATTTT
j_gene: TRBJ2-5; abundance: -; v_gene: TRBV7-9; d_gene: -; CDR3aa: CASSLAGAQEPTQYF; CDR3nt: TGTGCCAGCAGCTTAGCGGGGGCACAAGAGCCGACCCAGTACTTC
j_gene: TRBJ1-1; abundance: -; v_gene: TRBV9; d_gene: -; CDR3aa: CASSPYGGDPLNTEAFF; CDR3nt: TGTGCCAGCAGCCCTTATGGGGGGGACCCCCTCAACACTGAAGCTTTCTTT
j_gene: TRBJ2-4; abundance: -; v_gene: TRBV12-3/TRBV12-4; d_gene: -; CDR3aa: CASSLSEMNIQYF; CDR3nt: TGTGCCAGCAGTCTCTCAGAGATGAACATTCAGTACTTC
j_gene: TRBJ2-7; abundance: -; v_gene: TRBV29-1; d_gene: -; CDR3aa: CSVGLVWKREVQASYEQYF; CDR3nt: TGCAGCGTTGGATTGGTATGGAAGAGAGAAGTACAGGCCTCCTACGAGCAGTACTTC
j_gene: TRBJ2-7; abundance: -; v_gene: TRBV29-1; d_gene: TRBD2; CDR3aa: CSVLGLAGEYEQYF; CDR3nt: TGCAGCGTGCTAGGTCTGGCGGGAGAGTACGAGCAGTACTTC
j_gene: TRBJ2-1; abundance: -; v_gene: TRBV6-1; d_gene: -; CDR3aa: CASSLRRDNEQFF; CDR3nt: TGTGCCAGCAGTCTTAGGAGAGACAATGAGCAGTTCTTC
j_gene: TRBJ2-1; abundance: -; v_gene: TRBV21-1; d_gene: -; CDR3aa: CASSNPGQRSYNEQFF; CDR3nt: TGTGCCAGCAGCAACCCTGGACAGCGTTCCTACAATGAGCAGTTCTTC
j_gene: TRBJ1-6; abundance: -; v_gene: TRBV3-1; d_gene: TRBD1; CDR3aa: CASSLDRVDSPLHF; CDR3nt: TGTGCCAGCAGTCTGGACAGGGTGGATTCACCCCTCCACTTT
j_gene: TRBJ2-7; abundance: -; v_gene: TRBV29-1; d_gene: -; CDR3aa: CSVGDRSYEQYF; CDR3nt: TGCAGCGTTGGAGACAGGTCCTACGAGCAGTACTTC
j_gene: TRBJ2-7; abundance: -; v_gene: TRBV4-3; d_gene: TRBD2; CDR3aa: CASSQDSMAGGSYEQYF; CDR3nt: TGCGCCAGCAGCCAAGATTCGATGGCGGGAGGGTCCTACGAGCAGTACTTC
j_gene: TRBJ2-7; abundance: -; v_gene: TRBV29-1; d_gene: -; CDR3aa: CSVRTLERYEEYF; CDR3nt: TGCAGCGTCCGAACCCTGGAGCGGTACGAGGAGTACTTC
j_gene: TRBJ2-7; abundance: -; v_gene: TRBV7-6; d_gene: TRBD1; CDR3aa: CASSFGTADYEQYF; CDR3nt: TGTGCCAGCAGCTTCGGGACAGCAGACTACGAGCAGTACTTC
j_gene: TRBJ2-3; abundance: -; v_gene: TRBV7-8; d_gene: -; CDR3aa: CASSSFGADTQYF; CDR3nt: TGTGCCAGCAGCTCCTTCGGGGCGGATACGCAGTATTTT
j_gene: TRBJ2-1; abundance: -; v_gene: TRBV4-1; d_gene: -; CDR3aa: CASSQGGLTYNEQFF; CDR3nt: TGCGCCAGCAGCCAAGGGGGACTCACCTACAATGAGCAGTTCTTC
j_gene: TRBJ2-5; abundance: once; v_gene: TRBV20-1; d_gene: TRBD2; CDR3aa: CSARAPFSGGAETQYF; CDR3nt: TGCAGTGCTAGAGCCCCCTTTAGCGGGGGGGCGGAGACCCAGTACTTC
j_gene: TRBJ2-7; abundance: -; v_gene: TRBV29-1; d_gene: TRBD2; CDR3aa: CSVGGSTYEQYF; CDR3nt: TGCTCGGTGGGAGGGTCCACCTACGAGCAGTACTTC